The next 31 T cell receptor beta chains were all read from a single sample in a study of T-cell memory formation after mild COVID-19. TCRdb fed the 5' RACE reads into MiXCR, producing one record per CDR3 protein. The table includes about 45,000 distinct CDR3 sequences, 7.3% detected once. The sequencing sample was made of PBMCs or a T cell subset sorted from them (not recorded which). These receptors all come from a man between 18 and 29 years old who had mild COVID-19 (a few samples of this study predate the infection). Cell type and time point are not known.

The chain combines TRBV7-2 with TRBJ1-3; maybe TRBD1 (5 bases). Trimming cost V 3 bases and J 3 bases, with 9 bases left between them. Germline V lookup: CDR1 SGHTA, CDR2 FQGNSA. This CDR3 has 14 residues. CDR3 coding DNA: TGTGCCAGCAGCTTTCGGGGGAATGGAAACACCATATATTTT. Amino acid sequence: CASSFRGNGNTIYF.

This rearrangement joins TRBV7-2 to TRBJ2-2; D is possibly TRBD1 (6 bases). The germline V gene has CDR1 SGHTA and CDR2 FQGNSA. The CDR3 length is 15 residues. V shed 3 bases and J shed 6 bases, with 14 bases lying between them. For the CDR3, the DNA is TGTGCCAGCAGCTTTATAGCAGGGGATGCCGGGGAGCTGTTTTTT. This codes for CASSFIAGDAGELFF.

DNA for the CDR3: TGCGCCAGCAGCGGGCTAGCGGGGAACACAGATACGCAGTATTTT. Encoded protein: CASSGLAGNTDTQYF. V usage is TRBV5-1 and J usage is TRBJ2-3, with 9 bases aligning to TRBD2. J gave up 2 bases and V 4 bases, and 5 bases lay outside the gene matches. The CDR3 is 15 residues long. Per the germline V gene, CDR1 is SGHRS and CDR2 is YFSETQ.

This sequence joins TRBV20-1 and TRBJ1-2; D unclear. Per germline, CDR1 DFQATT and CDR2 SNEGSKA (reference sequence). The germline V and J ends were trimmed by 6 bases and 1 base, with 15 bases remaining between them. This CDR3 has 14 residues. The CDR3 protein is CSAPHEGFNYGYTF. The CDR3 coding sequence is TGCAGTGCCCCCCATGAAGGATTTAACTATGGCTACACCTTC.

Many counts were recorded for this clonotype. The chain is built from TRBV2 and TRBJ2-7, with 7 bases aligning to TRBD1. Germline V gives CDR1 SNHLY, CDR2 FYNNEI. This CDR3 spans 14 amino acids. V shed 3 bases, J shed 0 bases, and the junction held 2 bases outside the gene matches. The CDR3 DNA reads as TGTGCCAGCAGTGATCGGACAGGCTCCTACGAGCAGTACGTC. This codes for CASSDRTGSYEQYV.

The sample holds many counts of this clonotype. The chain employs TRBV6-6 and TRBJ2-3; D could derive from TRBD1 or TRBD2 (6 bases each). Per germline, CDR1 MNHNY and CDR2 SVGAGI (reference sequence). V lost 7 bases and J 0 bases, leaving 11 bases between the germline ends. The CDR3 has 14 residues. DNA for the CDR3: TGTGCCAGCATCTGGGGGGCCAGCACAGATACGCAGTATTTT. Encoded protein: CASIWGASTDTQYF.

This clonotype was recorded a few times. This chain uses TRBV5-1 with TRBJ1-2; D is uncertain. The CDR3 loop spans 13 amino acids. Germline lookup yields CDR1 SGHRS and CDR2 YFSETQ. Trimming removed 3 bases from V and 7 bases from J, with 13 bases in between. Here the CDR3 reads CASSYDGLGGYTF. The CDR3 nucleotides read TGCGCCAGCAGCTACGACGGACTGGGTGGCTACACCTTC.

This clonotype was picked up a small number of times. V usage is TRBV20-1 and J usage is TRBJ2-3, with 12 bases that match TRBD2. The CDR3 has 16 amino acids. V lost 8 bases to trimming and J lost 4 bases; unmatched junction nucleotides: 13. The germline V gene has CDR1 DFQATT and CDR2 SNEGSKA (reference sequence). CDR3 sequence (DNA): TGCAGTTCCATACTCCCGGGACTAGCGGGCGCAGATACGCAGTATTTT. Translation: CSSILPGLAGADTQYF.

This clonotype was seen only a few times. The chain combines TRBV9 with TRBJ2-1; maybe TRBD2 (6 bases). CDR1 is SGDLS and CDR2 is YYNGEE in the germline V gene. Trimming pared 4 bases from V and 10 bases from J, leaving 15 bases between. This CDR3 spans 13 amino acids. This chain's CDR3 is CASSPRDWGEQFF. The CDR3, as DNA: TGTGCCAGCAGCCCCCGGGACTGGGGAGAGCAGTTCTTC.

The gene calls are TRBV4-2 and TRBJ1-5; a possible D gene is TRBD1 (6 bases). This CDR3 contains 13 residues. V lost 2 bases, J lost 12 bases, and 14 bases lay in between. From germline, CDR1 is LGHNA and CDR2 YNFKEQ. This CDR3 is CASSQMKGGIQHF. In nucleotides, the CDR3 is TGTGCCAGCAGCCAAATGAAAGGGGGAATCCAGCATTTT.

J is TRBJ2-5 and V is TRBV5-1, with TRBD2 matching over 7 bases. The CDR3 consists of 13 residues. Germline V gene lookup returns CDR1 SGHRS and CDR2 YFSETQ. Losses at the gene ends were 4 bases for V and 4 bases for J; bases not matched to a gene: 4. CDR3 protein: CASSLQRGETQYF. Here the CDR3 DNA reads TGCGCCAGCAGCCTCCAGCGGGGAGAGACCCAGTACTTC.

The table lists this clonotype with a few counts. The CDR3: CASSLGPTDTQYF. CDR3 nucleotide sequence: TGTGCCAGCAGCTTAGGGCCTACAGATACGCAGTATTTT. The rearrangement uses TRBV11-1 and TRBJ2-3; no clear D gene. V dropped 1 base and J dropped 3 bases, with 5 bases sitting between them. Germline lookup yields CDR1 SGHAT and CDR2 FQDESV (reference sequence). CDR3 length: 13 residues.

The gene calls are TRBV5-1 and TRBJ2-5; D possibly corresponds to TRBD2 (7 bases). Germline V gives CDR1 SGHRS, CDR2 YFSETQ. V was pared by 4 bases and J by 0 bases, with 22 bases between. The CDR3 sequence is 18 residues long. The CDR3 DNA reads TGCGCCAGCAGCCTGTGGGGGGGCCCATTTAAGTACCAAGAGACCCAGTACTTC. Amino acid sequence: CASSLWGGPFKYQETQYF.

This clonotype was seen a few times. The gene calls are TRBV3-1 and TRBJ2-3; 8 bases match TRBD2. With 1 base clipped from V and 6 bases from J, the junction kept 9 bases outside the gene matches. The CDR3 totals 16 residues. Germline CDR1 and CDR2: LGHDT and YNNKEL (reference sequence). The CDR3 sequence is CASSQGGGGLGDTQYF. CDR3 bases: TGTGCCAGCAGCCAAGGAGGCGGGGGGTTAGGGGATACGCAGTATTTT.

Ten or more counts support this clonotype. CDR3: CASSTWGGPNQETQYF. CDR3 coding DNA: TGTGCCAGCAGCACCTGGGGGGGACCAAACCAAGAGACCCAGTACTTC. The chain joins TRBV6-5 to TRBJ2-5, with 7 nucleotides matching TRBD2. Trimming removed 6 bases from V and 0 bases from J; junction bases left unmatched: 10. The CDR3 runs 16 residues. CDR1 MNHEY and CDR2 SVGAGI come from the germline V gene.

This clonotype was seen a few times. This rearrangement joins TRBV27 to TRBJ1-1; 9 bases are a match to TRBD1. The CDR3 runs 14 residues. Losses at the gene ends were 5 bases for V and 4 bases for J; bases not matched to a gene: 5. Germline CDR1 reads MNHEY; CDR2 reads SMNVEV (reference sequence). The CDR3 DNA is TGTGCCAGCAGTCCCGGACAGGGGCTCACTGAAGCTTTCTTT. Its translation: CASSPGQGLTEAFF.

The chain has TRBV7-9 and TRBJ1-1, with a possible D match to TRBD1 (5 bases). Germline V gives CDR1 SEHNR, CDR2 FQNEAQ (reference sequence). V was cut by 5 bases and J by 1 base, with 11 bases left in between. The CDR3 runs to 14 residues. CDR3 region: CASSQGTGNTEAFF. CDR3 DNA sequence: TGTGCCAGCAGCCAAGGGACGGGGAACACTGAAGCTTTCTTT.

This clonotype was counted only a few times. J is TRBJ2-7 and V is TRBV7-3; weak D call: TRBD2 (6 bases). Germline CDR1 SGHTA, CDR2 FQGTGA. The ends were cut back, 4 bases at V and 2 bases at J, with 27 bases in the middle. There are 19 residues in the CDR3. In DNA form, the CDR3 reads TGTGCCAGCAGCTCACAAACCCGCCTGGCTAGCGAAGTCACCTACGAGCAGTACGTC. Translation: CASSSQTRLASEVTYEQYV.

This clonotype has ten or more counts. The rearrangement uses TRBV6-1 and TRBJ2-5; no definite D call. CDR1 MNHNS and CDR2 SASEGT come from the germline V gene. The CDR3 consists of 14 residues. Between the trimmed V and J ends, which lost 7 bases and 5 bases, there was a span of 17 bases. The CDR3 DNA reads TGTGCCAGCATTACTCTTCCCAACGGGGAGACCCAGTACTTC. Its protein is CASITLPNGETQYF.

This rearrangement joins TRBV4-2 to TRBJ1-6; D not resolved. The CDR3 extends over 13 amino acids. CDR1 is LGHNA and CDR2 is YNFKEQ in the germline V gene. The V and J ends lost 0 bases and 11 bases respectively, with 8 bases between them. The CDR3 protein is CASSQDKGTPLHF. CDR3 bases: TGTGCCAGCAGCCAAGATAAAGGGACACCCCTCCACTTT.

This clonotype has only a few counts. The rearrangement links TRBV5-1 to TRBJ1-2; TRBD1 might be the D (5 bases). Germline CDR1 and CDR2: SGHRS and YFSETQ. The CDR3 has 14 residues. The V end lost 4 bases, the J end lost 8 bases, and 18 bases lay between the germline ends. The CDR3 DNA is TGCGCCAGCAGCCGGGGGATCCGAAGTGGGGGCTACACCTTC. Translation gives CASSRGIRSGGYTF.

This clonotype was observed a few times. The chain joins TRBV6-5 to TRBJ1-3; D unresolved. Germline V gives CDR1 MNHEY, CDR2 SVGAGI. This CDR3 spans 12 amino acids. V shed 10 bases and J shed 4 bases, with 11 bases lying between them. This CDR3 is CATSRGGNTIYF. CDR3 in DNA: TGTGCCACCTCTCGCGGGGGAAACACCATATATTTT.

This clonotype was counted between two and nine times. J is TRBJ2-1 and V is TRBV7-3; 7 bases are a match to TRBD1. The CDR3 length is 15 residues. Trimming at V came to 5 bases and at J to 3 bases, leaving 7 bases not matched to a gene. The germline V gene has CDR1 SGHTA and CDR2 FQGTGA. In DNA form, the CDR3 reads TGTGCCAGCAGCCCACAGGGGACGGACTACAATGAGCAGTTCTTC. Translated: CASSPQGTDYNEQFF. The variable domain in full, with the rest retrieved from reference TRBV7-3 and TRBJ2-1, is GAGVSQTPSNKVTEKGKYVELRCDPISGHTALYWYRQSLGQGPEFLIYFQGTGAADDSGLPNDRFFAVRPEGSVSTLKIQRTERGDSAVYLCASSPQGTDYNEQFFGPGTRLTVL.

This clonotype showed up many times. The genes are TRBV18 and TRBJ2-2; D is uncertain. The CDR3 runs 13 residues. Trimming removed 5 bases at V and 1 base at J, with 5 bases between. Germline CDR1 is KGHSH and CDR2 is LQKENI. The CDR3 bases are TGTGCCAGCTCATCAGGGAACACCGGGGAGCTGTTTTTT. Translation: CASSSGNTGELFF.

The CDR3: CSARDLRTLDTQYF. The CDR3 DNA is TGCAGTGCTAGAGATCTGAGGACTCTAGATACGCAGTATTTT. The gene calls are TRBV20-1 and TRBJ2-3; possible D gene TRBD2, 5 bases. This CDR3 has 14 amino acids. V was clipped by 0 bases and J by 5 bases, with 12 bases between them. Germline-derived CDR1 and CDR2 are DFQATT and SNEGSKA (reference sequence).

Note on this clonotype: The junction shows a germline mismatch at one end, possibly a read error. V gene TRBV7-4 combines with J gene TRBJ1-2; D uncertain. This CDR3 spans 14 amino acids. The V gene's germline CDR1 is SGHVT and CDR2 SQSDAQ. The CDR3 nucleotides are TGTGCCAGCATCTTAGGCGGCTACTCCCCCGACTACACCTTC. Its translation: CASILGGYSPDYTF. The whole variable domain, remainder taken from reference TRBV7-4 and TRBJ1-2, is GAGVSQSPRYKVAKRGRDVALRCDSISGHVTLYWYRQTLGQGSEVLTYSQSDAQRDKSGRPSGRFSAERPERSVSTLKIQRTEQGDSAVYLCASILGGYSPDYTFGSGTRLTVV.

This clonotype was counted many times. The CDR3 DNA reads as TGTGCCAGCAGTTTAGCTCACTTCACAGATACGCAGTATTTT. Its protein product is CASSLAHFTDTQYF. The V and J genes are TRBV12-3 or TRBV12-4 and TRBJ2-3; no firm D call. This CDR3 is built from 14 residues. V was cut by 0 bases and J by 2 bases, with 6 bases left in between.

The chain combines TRBV6-5 with TRBJ2-7; D is undetermined. Trimming pared 2 bases from V and 0 bases from J, leaving 14 bases between. From germline, CDR1 is MNHEY and CDR2 SVGAGI. The CDR3 consists of 16 residues. The CDR3 here is CASSYDRTVSSYEQYF. CDR3 nucleotides: TGTGCCAGCAGTTACGATAGGACCGTTAGCTCCTACGAGCAGTACTTC.

This clonotype has at least ten counts. V is TRBV4-1 and J is TRBJ2-7; weak D call: TRBD2 (6 bases). Germline CDR1 reads MGHRA; CDR2 reads YSYEKL. This CDR3 region has 14 residues. V lost 4 bases and J 1 base, leaving 11 bases between the germline ends. CDR3 bases: TGCGCCAGCAGCCTCGGGACTTTTTCCTACGAGCAGTACTTC. This encodes CASSLGTFSYEQYF.

The CDR3 DNA reads TGCGCCAGCAGCTTGGGGGGGCCCAGTGGCTACACCTTC. Translating it yields CASSLGGPSGYTF. The gene calls are TRBV5-1 and TRBJ1-2; D perhaps matches TRBD1 (6 bases). Germline-derived CDR1 and CDR2 are SGHRS and YFSETQ. The CDR3 has 13 amino acids. Deletions cut 0 bases from V and 7 bases from J, with 10 bases between. The whole variable domain, remainder taken from reference TRBV5-1 and TRBJ1-2, is KAGVTQTPRYLIKTRGQQVTLSCSPISGHRSVSWYQQTPGQGLQFLFEYFSETQRNKGNFPGRFSGRQFSNSRSEMNVSTLELGDSALYLCASSLGGPSGYTFGSGTRLTVV.

This clonotype is medium-sized (0.01 to 0.1%) in the sample. The chain has TRBV25-1 and TRBJ2-2; 11 bases align to TRBD2. This CDR3 comprises 15 residues. V lost 5 bases, J lost 6 bases, and 5 bases stayed unmatched. Germline CDR1 and CDR2: MGHDK and SYGVNS. The CDR3 DNA sequence: TGTGCCAGCAGTTTTAGCGGGGGGGCGCCCGGGGAGCTGTTTTTT. Residues: CASSFSGGAPGELFF.